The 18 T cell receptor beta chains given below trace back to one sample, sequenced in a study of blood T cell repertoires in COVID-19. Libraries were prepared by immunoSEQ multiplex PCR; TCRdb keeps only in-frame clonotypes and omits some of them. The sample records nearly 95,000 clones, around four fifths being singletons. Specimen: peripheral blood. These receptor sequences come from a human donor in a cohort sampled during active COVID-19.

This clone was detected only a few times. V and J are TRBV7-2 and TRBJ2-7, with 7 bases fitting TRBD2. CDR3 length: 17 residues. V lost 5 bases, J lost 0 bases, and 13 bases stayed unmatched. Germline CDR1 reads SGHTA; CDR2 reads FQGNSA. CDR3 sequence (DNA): TGTGCCAGCAGCCCGGGGACTTTCGGGGGGAGCTCCTACGAGCAGTACTTC. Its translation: CASSPGTFGGSSYEQYF.

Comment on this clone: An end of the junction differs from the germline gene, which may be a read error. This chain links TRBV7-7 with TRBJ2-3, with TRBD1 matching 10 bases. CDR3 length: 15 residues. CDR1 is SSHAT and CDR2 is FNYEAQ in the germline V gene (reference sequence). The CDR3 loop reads CASSPGQGPTDTQYF. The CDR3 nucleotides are TGTGCTAGCAGCCCGGGACAGGGGCCGACAGATACGCAGTATTTT.

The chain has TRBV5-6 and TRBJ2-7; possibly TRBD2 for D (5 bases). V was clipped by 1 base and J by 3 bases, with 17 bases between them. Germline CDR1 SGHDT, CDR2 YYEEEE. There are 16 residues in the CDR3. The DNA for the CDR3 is TGTGCCAGCAGCTTGATCGCACTTTCGAGCGGCTACGAGCAGTACTTC. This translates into CASSLIALSSGYEQYF.

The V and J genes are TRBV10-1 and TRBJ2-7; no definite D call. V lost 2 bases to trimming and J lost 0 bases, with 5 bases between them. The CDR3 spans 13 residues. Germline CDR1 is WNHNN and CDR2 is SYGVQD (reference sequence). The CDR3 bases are TGCGCCAGCAGTGAGCCTAGCTCCTACGAGCAGTACTTC. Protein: CASSEPSSYEQYF.

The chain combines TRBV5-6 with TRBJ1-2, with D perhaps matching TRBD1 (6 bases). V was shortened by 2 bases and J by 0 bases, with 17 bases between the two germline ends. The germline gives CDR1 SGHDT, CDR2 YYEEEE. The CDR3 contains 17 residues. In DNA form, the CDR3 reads TGTGCCAGCAGCTTTGGGCCCCCCACAGGGACTAACTATGGCTACACCTTC. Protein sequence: CASSFGPPTGTNYGYTF. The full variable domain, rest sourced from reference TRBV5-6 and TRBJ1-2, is DAGVTQSPTHLIKTRGQQVTLRCSPKSGHDTVSWYQQALGQGPQFIFQYYEEEERQRGNFPDRFSGHQFPNYSSELNVNALLLGDSALYLCASSFGPPTGTNYGYTFGSGTRLTVV.

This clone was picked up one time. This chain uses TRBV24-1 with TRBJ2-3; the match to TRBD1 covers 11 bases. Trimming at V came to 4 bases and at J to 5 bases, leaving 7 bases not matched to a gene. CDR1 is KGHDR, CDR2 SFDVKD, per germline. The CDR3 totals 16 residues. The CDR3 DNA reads TGTGCCACCAGTGACCGGACAGGGGGCGAGGTAGATACGCAGTATTTT. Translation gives CATSDRTGGEVDTQYF.

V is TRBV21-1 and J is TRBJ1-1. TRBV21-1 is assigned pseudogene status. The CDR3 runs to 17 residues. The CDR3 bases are TGTGCCAGCAGCAAACCGCTACGGGGGAAACCTGACACTGAAGCTTTCTTT. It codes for CASSKPLRGKPDTEAFF.

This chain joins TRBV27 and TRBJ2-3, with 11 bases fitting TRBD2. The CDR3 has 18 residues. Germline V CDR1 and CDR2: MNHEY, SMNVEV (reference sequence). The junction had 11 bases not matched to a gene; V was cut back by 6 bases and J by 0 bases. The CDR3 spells CASSSSAVAGGSTDTQYF. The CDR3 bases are TGTGCCAGCAGCTCCTCGGCAGTAGCGGGGGGGAGCACAGATACGCAGTATTTT.

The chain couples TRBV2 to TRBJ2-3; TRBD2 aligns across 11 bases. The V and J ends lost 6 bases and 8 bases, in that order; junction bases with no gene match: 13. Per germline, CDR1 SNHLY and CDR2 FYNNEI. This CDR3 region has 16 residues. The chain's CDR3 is CASSRAFSGRAVTQYF. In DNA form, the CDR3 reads TGTGCCAGCAGCCGAGCTTTTAGCGGGAGGGCCGTTACGCAGTATTTT.

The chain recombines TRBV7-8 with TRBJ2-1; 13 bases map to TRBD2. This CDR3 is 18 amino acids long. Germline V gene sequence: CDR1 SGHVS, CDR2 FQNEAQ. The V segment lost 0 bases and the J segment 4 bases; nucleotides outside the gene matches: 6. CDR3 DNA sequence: TGTGCCAGCAGCTTAGCGCAGGGACTAGCGGGAAGATACAATGAGCAGTTCTTC. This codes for CASSLAQGLAGRYNEQFF.

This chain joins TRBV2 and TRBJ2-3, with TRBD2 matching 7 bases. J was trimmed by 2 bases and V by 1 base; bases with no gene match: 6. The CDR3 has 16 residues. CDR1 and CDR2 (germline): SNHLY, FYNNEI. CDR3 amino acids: CASSEGSGAYTDTQYF. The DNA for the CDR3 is TGTGCCAGCAGTGAAGGGAGCGGGGCTTACACAGATACGCAGTATTTT.

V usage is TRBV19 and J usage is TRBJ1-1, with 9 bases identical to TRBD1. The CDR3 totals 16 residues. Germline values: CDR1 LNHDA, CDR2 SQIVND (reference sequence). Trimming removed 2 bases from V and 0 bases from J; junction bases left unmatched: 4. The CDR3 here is CASSILGQGMNTEAFF. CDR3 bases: TGTGCCAGTAGTATATTGGGACAGGGAATGAACACTGAAGCTTTCTTT.

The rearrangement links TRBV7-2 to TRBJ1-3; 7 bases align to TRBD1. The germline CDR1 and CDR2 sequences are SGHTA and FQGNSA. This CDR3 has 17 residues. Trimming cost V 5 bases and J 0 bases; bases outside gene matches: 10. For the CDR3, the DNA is TGTGCCAGCAGCCCCCTGGGACAGCTGATCTCTGGAAACACCATATATTTT. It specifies CASSPLGQLISGNTIYF.

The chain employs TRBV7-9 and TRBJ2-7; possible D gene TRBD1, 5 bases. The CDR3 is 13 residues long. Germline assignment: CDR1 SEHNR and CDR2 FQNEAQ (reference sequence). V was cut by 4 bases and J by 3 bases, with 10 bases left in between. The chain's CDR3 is CASSSTQGYEQYF. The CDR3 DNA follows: TGTGCCAGCAGCTCAACCCAGGGCTACGAGCAGTACTTC.

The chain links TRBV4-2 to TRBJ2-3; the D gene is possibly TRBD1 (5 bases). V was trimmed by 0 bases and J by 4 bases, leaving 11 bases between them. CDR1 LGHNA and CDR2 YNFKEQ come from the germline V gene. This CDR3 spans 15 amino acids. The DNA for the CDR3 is TGTGCCAGCAGCCAAGACAGGGATAGAGCAGATACGCAGTATTTT. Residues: CASSQDRDRADTQYF.

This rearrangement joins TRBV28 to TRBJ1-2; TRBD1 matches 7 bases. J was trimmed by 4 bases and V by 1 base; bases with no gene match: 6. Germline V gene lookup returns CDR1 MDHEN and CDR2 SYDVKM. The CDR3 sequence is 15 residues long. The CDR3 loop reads CASSLSSTGSYGYTF. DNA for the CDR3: TGTGCCAGCAGTTTATCCTCGACAGGGTCCTATGGCTACACCTTC.

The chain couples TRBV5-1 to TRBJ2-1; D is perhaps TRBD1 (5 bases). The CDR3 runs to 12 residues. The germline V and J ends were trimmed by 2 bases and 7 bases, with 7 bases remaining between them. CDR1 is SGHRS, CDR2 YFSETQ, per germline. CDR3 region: CASSFPGNEQFF. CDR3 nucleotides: TGCGCCAGCAGCTTTCCAGGGAATGAGCAGTTCTTC.

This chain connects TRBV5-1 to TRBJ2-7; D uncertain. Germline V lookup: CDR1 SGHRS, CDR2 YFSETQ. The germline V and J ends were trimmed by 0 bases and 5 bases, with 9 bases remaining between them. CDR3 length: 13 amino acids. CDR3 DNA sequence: TGCGCCAGCAGCTTGGCCGGGTATAACGAGCAGTACTTC. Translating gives CASSLAGYNEQYF.